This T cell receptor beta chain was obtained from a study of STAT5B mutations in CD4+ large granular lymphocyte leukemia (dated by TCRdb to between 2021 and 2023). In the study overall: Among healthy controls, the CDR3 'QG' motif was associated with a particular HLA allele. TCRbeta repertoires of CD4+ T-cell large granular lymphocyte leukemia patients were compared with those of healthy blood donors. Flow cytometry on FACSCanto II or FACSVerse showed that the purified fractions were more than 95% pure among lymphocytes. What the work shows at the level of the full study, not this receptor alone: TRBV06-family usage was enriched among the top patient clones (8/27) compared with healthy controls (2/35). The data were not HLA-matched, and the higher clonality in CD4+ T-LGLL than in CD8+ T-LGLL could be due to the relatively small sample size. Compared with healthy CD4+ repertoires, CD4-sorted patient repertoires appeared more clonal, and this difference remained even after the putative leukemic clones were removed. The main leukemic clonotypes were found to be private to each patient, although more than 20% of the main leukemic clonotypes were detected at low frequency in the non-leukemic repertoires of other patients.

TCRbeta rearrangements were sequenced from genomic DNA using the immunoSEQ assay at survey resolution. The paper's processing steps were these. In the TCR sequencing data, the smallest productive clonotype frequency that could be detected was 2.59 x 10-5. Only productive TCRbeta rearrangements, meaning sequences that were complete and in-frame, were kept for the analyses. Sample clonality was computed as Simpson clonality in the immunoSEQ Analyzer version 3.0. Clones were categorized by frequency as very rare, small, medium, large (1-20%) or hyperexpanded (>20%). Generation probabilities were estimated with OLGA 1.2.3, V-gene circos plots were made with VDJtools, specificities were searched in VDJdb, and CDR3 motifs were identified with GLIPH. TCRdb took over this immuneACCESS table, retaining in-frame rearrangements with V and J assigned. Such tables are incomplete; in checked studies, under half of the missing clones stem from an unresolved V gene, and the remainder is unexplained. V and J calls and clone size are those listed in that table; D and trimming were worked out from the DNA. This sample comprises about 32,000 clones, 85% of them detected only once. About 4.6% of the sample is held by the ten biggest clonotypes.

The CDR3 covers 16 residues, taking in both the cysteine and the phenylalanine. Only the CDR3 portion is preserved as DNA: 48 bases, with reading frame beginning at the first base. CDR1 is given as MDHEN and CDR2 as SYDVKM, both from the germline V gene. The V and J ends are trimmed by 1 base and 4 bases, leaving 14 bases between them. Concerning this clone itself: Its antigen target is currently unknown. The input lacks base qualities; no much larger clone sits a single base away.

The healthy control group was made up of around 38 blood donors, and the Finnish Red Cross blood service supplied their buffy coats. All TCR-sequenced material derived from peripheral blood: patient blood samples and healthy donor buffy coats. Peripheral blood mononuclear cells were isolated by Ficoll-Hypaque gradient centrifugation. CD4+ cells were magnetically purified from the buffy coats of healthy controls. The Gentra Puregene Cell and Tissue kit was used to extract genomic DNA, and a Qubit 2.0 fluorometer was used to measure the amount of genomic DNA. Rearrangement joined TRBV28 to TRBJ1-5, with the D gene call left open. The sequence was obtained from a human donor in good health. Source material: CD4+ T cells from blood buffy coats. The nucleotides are TGTGCCAGCAGTTTATACCTTAGTTTGCAGAATCAGCCCCAGCATTTT. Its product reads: CASSLYLSLQNQPQHF.